Presented here are 30 T cell receptor beta chains from one specimen sequenced in a study of low-dose radiotherapy and immunotherapy resistance in tumors. Gene-specific TRAV and TRBV primers were used for first-strand cDNA, covering alpha and beta chains. Both a constant-region primer and a V-primer adapter served to amplify TCRs across roughly 20 PCR cycles. Each CDR3 protein is one row after TCRdb ran MiXCR on the reads. The sample lists 17,000 or so distinct CDR3 sequences, 70% occurring once. Receptor source: a human donor with advanced metastatic prostate, ovarian, gallbladder or colorectal cancer (not recorded which). This table probably holds off-target reads from a library built for another chain.

V gene TRBV5-4 combines with J gene TRBJ1-2; D may be TRBD1 (5 bases). The CDR3 loop spans 13 amino acids. Trimming removed 4 bases from V and 2 bases from J, with 9 bases in between. Germline V gene lookup returns CDR1 SGHNT and CDR2 YYREEE (reference sequence). The CDR3 DNA reads as TGTGCCAGCAGCCTGGACACAAACTATGGCTACACCTTC. This translates into CASSLDTNYGYTF.

The rearrangement uses TRBV5-8 and TRBJ2-7, with 8 bases fitting TRBD2. The CDR3 extends over 16 amino acids. V shed 4 bases, J shed 3 bases, and the junction held 12 bases outside the gene matches. Germline CDR1 SGHTS, CDR2 YDEGEE. The CDR3 nucleotides are TGTGCCAGCAGCCCCTCGGGAGGGACGGCCTTCTACGAGCAGTACTTC. It specifies CASSPSGGTAFYEQYF.

This chain links TRBV28 with TRBJ2-7; no clear D. Trimming pared 8 bases from V and 6 bases from J, leaving 17 bases between. The CDR3 spans 13 residues. Germline assignment: CDR1 MDHEN and CDR2 SYDVKM. The CDR3 protein is CASRGHTGLEQYF. CDR3 coding DNA: TGTGCCAGCCGCGGTCATACGGGCCTCGAGCAGTACTTC.

The chain is built from TRBV11-1 and TRBJ2-2, with 7 bases lining up with TRBD2. After removal of 5 bases from V and 7 bases from J, the junction contained 7 bases not matched to a gene. The length of the CDR3 is 14 residues. CDR1 is SGHAT, CDR2 FQDESV, per germline (reference sequence). Here the CDR3 reads CASSPARERGELFF. The CDR3 DNA reads as TGTGCCAGCAGCCCGGCGCGGGAGCGCGGGGAGCTGTTTTTT.

This sequence joins TRBV6-1 and TRBJ1-5; D gene unclear. Germline V CDR1 and CDR2: MNHNS, SASEGT. This CDR3 has 16 residues. The germline V and J ends were trimmed by 2 bases and 5 bases, with 16 bases remaining between them. Here the CDR3 DNA reads TGTGCCAGCAGTGAATCAAGGACGTGGTTGGATCAGCCCCAGCATTTT. Residues: CASSESRTWLDQPQHF.

This clonotype was seen a handful of times. This chain links TRBV24-1 with TRBJ2-1; D gene ambiguous. V was trimmed by 4 bases and J by 5 bases, leaving 8 bases between them. The length of the CDR3 is 13 residues. CDR1 is KGHDR, CDR2 SFDVKD, per germline. The CDR3 is CATSEPAHNEQFF. The CDR3 DNA reads TGTGCCACCAGTGAACCAGCCCACAATGAGCAGTTCTTC.

The J gene is TRBJ1-1, the V gene TRBV28, with a possible D match to TRBD1 (6 bases). Trimming cost V 6 bases and J 7 bases, with 18 bases left between them. Germline assignment: CDR1 MDHEN and CDR2 SYDVKM. The CDR3 runs to 14 residues. CDR3 sequence: CASSPPGGGVEAFF. The CDR3 nucleotides read TGTGCCAGCAGCCCGCCTGGGGGGGGCGTTGAAGCTTTCTTT.

The chain combines TRBV6-1 with TRBJ2-7; 7 bases align to TRBD2. Germline-derived CDR1 and CDR2 are MNHNS and SASEGT. Germline trimming cut 4 bases from V and 3 bases from J; bases unmatched to any gene: 12. The CDR3 has 16 residues. CDR3 protein: CASSALAEMEVYEQYF. The CDR3 bases are TGTGCCAGCAGTGCCCTAGCGGAGATGGAGGTCTACGAGCAGTACTTC.

The chain is built from TRBV4-1 and TRBJ2-5; D may be TRBD1 (5 bases). Trimming took off 1 base at V and 0 bases at J, with 9 bases between the two ends. This CDR3 has 15 amino acids. Germline V CDR1 and CDR2: MGHRA, YSYEKL. CDR3 sequence: CASSQAGIYQETQYF. CDR3 in DNA: TGCGCCAGCAGCCAAGCAGGGATCTACCAAGAGACCCAGTACTTC.

The chain joins TRBV6-2 or TRBV6-3 to TRBJ2-5; D unresolved. CDR1 MNHEY and CDR2 SVGEGT come from the germline V gene. Trimming took off 6 bases at V and 4 bases at J, with 12 bases between the two ends. This CDR3 is built from 13 residues. The CDR3 nucleotides are TGTGCCAGCAGAACTACCCGGCGAGAGACCCAGTACTTC. Residues: CASRTTRRETQYF.

This sequence joins TRBV4-1 and TRBJ2-1; 7 nucleotides agree with TRBD1. The germline V gene has CDR1 MGHRA and CDR2 YSYEKL. V was pared by 4 bases and J by 0 bases, with 9 bases of the junction left unmatched. This CDR3 spans 17 amino acids. CDR3 sequence reads: CASSPWGQSSSYNEQFF. CDR3 sequence (DNA): TGCGCCAGCAGCCCCTGGGGACAGTCCAGCTCCTACAATGAGCAGTTCTTC.

The chain recombines TRBV28 with TRBJ2-7; either TRBD1 or TRBD2 may supply D (5 bases each). The CDR3 contains 16 residues. Germline CDR1 MDHEN, CDR2 SYDVKM. The V gene lost 3 bases and the J gene lost 3 bases, with 18 bases spanning the gap. The CDR3 protein is CASSLGVPRTIYEQYF. The CDR3 nucleotides are TGTGCCAGCAGTTTGGGGGTTCCCCGAACAATCTACGAGCAGTACTTC.

CDR3 coding DNA: TGTGCCAGCAGCTTGAGGGGGACTGAGCAGTTCTTC. Translating gives CASSLRGTEQFF. The chain links TRBV5-4 to TRBJ2-1, with D maybe TRBD1 (6 bases). Germline loops: CDR1 SGHNT, CDR2 YYREEE (reference sequence). V was trimmed by 1 base and J by 9 bases, leaving 8 bases between them. CDR3 size: 12 residues. Drawing the rest from reference TRBV5-4 and TRBJ2-1, the complete variable domain is ETGVTQSPTHLIKTRGQQVTLRCSSQSGHNTVSWYQQALGQGPQFIFQYYREEENGRGNFPPRFSGLQFPNYSSELNVNALELDDSALYLCASSLRGTEQFFGPGTRLTVL.

CDR3 sequence reads: CASREAGTAYEQYF. The DNA of the CDR3 is TGTGCCAGCAGAGAAGCCGGGACAGCCTACGAGCAGTACTTC. The chain employs TRBV28 and TRBJ2-7; 7 bases fit TRBD1. This CDR3 is 14 amino acids long. Germline V gene sequence: CDR1 MDHEN, CDR2 SYDVKM. J lost 2 bases, V lost 6 bases, and 7 bases had no gene match.

This chain connects TRBV5-1 to TRBJ1-5; D call uncertain. The CDR3 covers 15 residues. V lost 1 base, J lost 0 bases, and 8 bases lay in between. Germline CDR1 reads SGHRS; CDR2 reads YFSETQ. CDR3 amino acids: CASSLSVGSNQPQHF. The CDR3 nucleotides read TGCGCCAGCAGCTTGTCCGTTGGTAGCAATCAGCCCCAGCATTTT.

This clonotype was seen more than once but under ten times. The chain employs TRBV2 and TRBJ1-1; 8 nucleotides agree with TRBD1. The V gene's germline CDR1 is SNHLY and CDR2 FYNNEI. CDR3 length: 15 residues. Losses at the gene ends were 7 bases for V and 4 bases for J; bases not matched to a gene: 11. The CDR3: CASTLTGAGVTEAFF. In DNA, the CDR3 is TGTGCCAGCACCCTGACAGGGGCTGGTGTCACTGAAGCTTTCTTT.

A single count supports this clonotype. This sequence joins TRBV11-2 and TRBJ2-1; D gene uncertain. Germline V gives CDR1 SGHAT, CDR2 FQNNGV. The CDR3 is 11 residues long. Trimming pared 3 bases from V and 10 bases from J, leaving 7 bases between. CDR3 in amino acids: CASSFYWEQFF. CDR3 sequence (DNA): TGTGCCAGCAGCTTCTACTGGGAGCAGTTCTTC. Variable domain in full (rest from reference TRBV11-2 and TRBJ2-1): EAGVAQSPRYKIIEKRQSVAFWCNPISGHATLYWYQQILGQGPKLLIQFQNNGVVDDSQLPKDRFSAERLKGVDSTLKIQPAKLEDSAVYLCASSFYWEQFFGPGTRLTVL.

This chain connects TRBV10-3 to TRBJ1-3; D possibly corresponds to TRBD1 (6 bases). This CDR3 is built from 15 residues. V lost 3 bases and J 4 bases, leaving 13 bases between the germline ends. Germline V CDR1 and CDR2: ENHRY, SYGVKD. CDR3 DNA sequence: TGTGCCATCAGTGATGCGGGGGCGCTGGGAAACACCATATATTTT. This translates into CAISDAGALGNTIYF.

The table lists this clonotype with a few counts. The chain joins TRBV13 to TRBJ1-3; no reliable D call. Germline V gene sequence: CDR1 PRHDT, CDR2 FYEKMQ (reference sequence). V dropped 3 bases and J dropped 0 bases, with 9 bases sitting between them. This CDR3 is built from 15 residues. CDR3 amino acids: CASSFGGPSGNTIYF. The CDR3 coding sequence is TGTGCCAGCAGCTTCGGCGGCCCCTCTGGAAACACCATATATTTT. Filled out from reference TRBV13 and TRBJ1-3, the complete variable domain reads AAGVIQSPRHLIKEKRETATLKCYPIPRHDTVYWYQQGPGQDPQFLISFYEKMQSDKGSIPDRFSAQQFSDYHSELNMSSLELGDSALYFCASSFGGPSGNTIYFGEGSWLTVV.

The V gene is TRBV14, the J gene TRBJ2-1; the D is unclear. V lost 4 bases and J 10 bases, leaving 14 bases between the germline ends. Germline CDR1 SGHDN, CDR2 FVKESK. The CDR3 covers 13 residues. Here the CDR3 DNA reads TGTGCCAGCAGCCCTTTTCGAGGTAGCGAGCAGTTCTTC. Amino acid sequence: CASSPFRGSEQFF. The whole variable domain, filled in from reference TRBV14 and TRBJ2-1, reads EAGVTQFPSHSVIEKGQTVTLRCDPISGHDNLYWYRRVMGKEIKFLLHFVKESKQDESGMPNNRFLAERTGGTYSTLKVQPAELEDSGVYFCASSPFRGSEQFFGPGTRLTVL.

This chain connects TRBV4-1 to TRBJ2-3; tentatively, D is TRBD1 or TRBD2 (5 bases each). The germline V and J ends were trimmed by 5 bases and 1 base, with 10 bases remaining between them. Germline-derived CDR1 and CDR2 are MGHRA and YSYEKL. The CDR3 contains 14 residues. The CDR3 is CASSTRDGTDTQYF. DNA for the CDR3: TGCGCCAGCAGCACCCGGGACGGCACAGATACGCAGTATTTT.

The J gene is TRBJ1-4, the V gene TRBV6-6; D not resolved. The CDR3 sequence is 18 residues long. Germline V lookup: CDR1 MNHNY, CDR2 SVGAGI (reference sequence). Trimming took 6 bases from V and 3 from J, leaving 23 bases between them. CDR3 coding DNA: TGTGCCAGCAGGCTATCCAGGAGTCCTCCCCTACCTAATGAAAAACTGTTTTTT. Its protein is CASRLSRSPPLPNEKLFF.

This clonotype has more than one count but fewer than ten. The rearrangement joins TRBV28 to TRBJ2-5; tentative D call: TRBD2 (6 bases). Germline CDR1 and CDR2: MDHEN and SYDVKM. Trimming removed 6 bases from V and 5 bases from J, with 16 bases in between. CDR3 size: 14 residues. CDR3 amino acids: CASSPGGLAETQYF. CDR3 nucleotide sequence: TGTGCCAGCAGCCCCGGAGGCCTAGCGGAGACCCAGTACTTC.

This chain uses TRBV29-1 with TRBJ1-2, with D possibly being TRBD1 (5 bases). The V gene's germline CDR1 is SQVTM and CDR2 ANQGSEA. V was clipped by 7 bases and J by 2 bases, with 11 bases between them. This CDR3 contains 12 residues. The CDR3 bases are TGCAGCGGAAAGACAGCAAACTATGGCTACACCTTC. Amino acids: CSGKTANYGYTF.

This chain uses TRBV12-3 or TRBV12-4 with TRBJ2-2; D is uncertain. V gave up 3 bases and J gave up 2 bases, with 13 bases separating them. CDR3 length: 16 residues. The CDR3 is CASSFIAGRNTGELFF. CDR3 nucleotide sequence: TGTGCCAGCAGTTTTATTGCAGGTCGTAACACCGGGGAGCTGTTTTTT.

The chain employs TRBV6-1 and TRBJ1-2; perhaps TRBD1 as D (6 bases). With 8 bases removed from V and 5 bases from J, the gap between germline ends came to 15 bases. This CDR3 spans 13 amino acids. Germline-derived CDR1 and CDR2 are MNHNS and SASEGT. The CDR3 spells CASLPAGTYGYTF. The CDR3 DNA reads TGTGCCAGCCTACCCGCGGGGACATATGGCTACACCTTC.

The sample holds a few counts of this clonotype. The chain couples TRBV28 to TRBJ2-3; tentatively, D is TRBD2 (6 bases). CDR3 length: 14 residues. V gave up 7 bases and J gave up 4 bases, with 15 bases separating them. CDR1 is MDHEN and CDR2 is SYDVKM in the germline V gene. The CDR3 is CASTPRRVPDTQYF. CDR3 DNA: TGTGCCAGCACCCCGCGGAGGGTTCCAGATACGCAGTATTTT.

The chain employs TRBV4-2 and TRBJ2-7; 7 nucleotides match TRBD1. V lost 3 bases, J lost 0 bases, and 8 bases stayed unmatched. The CDR3 covers 16 residues. Looked up from germline, CDR1 is LGHNA and CDR2 is YNFKEQ. The CDR3: CASSQATGILSYEQYF. The CDR3 nucleotides are TGTGCCAGCAGCCAGGCGACAGGGATTCTCTCCTACGAGCAGTACTTC.

The chain is built from TRBV12-3 or TRBV12-4 and TRBJ2-3, with TRBD2 identical over 8 bases. The length of the CDR3 is 15 residues. With V trimmed by 3 bases and J by 0 bases, 2 bases remained unmatched. CDR3: CASSFPSGSTDTQYF. As DNA, the CDR3 is TGTGCCAGCAGTTTCCCTAGCGGGAGCACAGATACGCAGTATTTT.

This sequence joins TRBV4-3 and TRBJ1-3; D is undetermined. This CDR3 is 16 amino acids long. Per the germline V gene, CDR1 is LGHNA and CDR2 is YSLEER. V shed 2 bases and J shed 0 bases, with 11 bases lying between them. The CDR3 coding sequence is TGCGCCAGCAGCCAAAGTACAGTGAGCTCTGGAAACACCATATATTTT. Translation gives CASSQSTVSSGNTIYF.